A single sample is the source of the 8 T cell receptor beta chains below, sequenced in a study of response to subunit inactivated influenza vaccine. TCRdb redid the calling of the RT-PCR reads with MiXCR, one entry per CDR3 protein. The data show 500,000 to 600,000 distinct CDR3 sequences, around 10% seen once. The same specimen was also included in a second study, on T cells expressing NK-cell markers. That investigation notes: In generating TCR beta cDNA, 5'RACE template switching with UMIs was used.

Specimen: PBMCs from blood, collected on the day of vaccination. All receptors come from a man aged 45-65 years who received an inactivated influenza vaccine.

This chain connects TRBV3-1 to TRBJ2-3, with TRBD2 as a possible D gene (7 bases). Per germline, CDR1 LGHDT and CDR2 YNNKEL (reference sequence). The V and J ends lost 3 bases and 6 bases respectively, with 16 bases between them. There are 15 residues in the CDR3. The CDR3 protein is CASSHGGLEVDTQYF. The DNA for the CDR3 is TGTGCCAGCAGCCACGGGGGGCTCGAGGTTGATACGCAGTATTTT.

This clonotype was counted between two and nine times. The chain combines TRBV7-2 with TRBJ1-6; 7 positions match TRBD1. The V segment lost 1 base and the J segment 6 bases; nucleotides outside the gene matches: 3. This CDR3 comprises 15 residues. Germline V lookup: CDR1 SGHTA, CDR2 FQGNSA. CDR3 region: CASSLGDSFNSPLHF. For the CDR3, the DNA is TGTGCCAGCAGCTTAGGGGACAGCTTTAATTCACCCCTCCACTTT.

The table lists this clonotype with many counts. This sequence joins TRBV9 and TRBJ2-1, with D tentatively TRBD2 (6 bases). The germline CDR1 and CDR2 sequences are SGDLS and YYNGEE. The CDR3 totals 16 residues. V was trimmed by 4 bases and J by 0 bases, leaving 14 bases between them. The CDR3 loop is CASSPRGGSSYNEQFF. CDR3 bases: TGTGCCAGCAGCCCTCGTGGGGGGAGCTCCTACAATGAGCAGTTCTTC. Full variable domain (outside the CDR3, taken from reference TRBV9 and TRBJ2-1): DSGVTQTPKHLITATGQRVTLRCSPRSGDLSVYWYQQSLDQGLQFLIQYYNGEERAKGNILERFSAQQFPDLHSELNLSSLELGDSALYFCASSPRGGSSYNEQFFGPGTRLTVL.

The V call is TRBV11-1, the J call TRBJ2-3; TRBD2 matches 7 bases. The CDR3 totals 18 residues. CDR1 and CDR2 from the germline V gene are SGHAT and FQDESV (reference sequence). V lost 3 bases, J lost 5 bases, and 17 bases stayed unmatched. CDR3 bases: TGTGCCAGCAGCTTGCCTAGCGGTGAGATCTTAGGTCGAGATACGCAGTATTTT. It codes for CASSLPSGEILGRDTQYF.

This clonotype was recorded a few times. The gene calls are TRBV6-2 or TRBV6-3 and TRBJ2-1, with D possibly TRBD1 on 5 matching bases. In germline, CDR1 is MNHEY, CDR2 SVGEGT. There are 11 residues in the CDR3. Trimming shortened V by 7 bases and J by 7 bases, and 8 bases separated the two germline ends. The CDR3 protein is CASTQGNEQFF. The DNA for the CDR3 is TGTGCCAGCACCCAGGGAAATGAGCAGTTCTTC.

Ten or more counts support this clonotype. The V call is TRBV12-3 or TRBV12-4, the J call TRBJ1-1; no clear D. The CDR3 has 13 amino acids. V lost 5 bases, J lost 3 bases, and 10 bases lay in between. The CDR3 DNA sequence: TGTGCCAGCAGTCCGATTTGGGACACTGAAGCTTTCTTT. It translates to CASSPIWDTEAFF.

This clonotype has a handful of counts. V gene TRBV7-2 combines with J gene TRBJ2-1; no clear D. V was shortened by 4 bases and J by 7 bases, with 14 bases between the two germline ends. The CDR3 has 14 residues. The V gene's germline CDR1 is SGHTA and CDR2 FQGNSA. The CDR3 DNA follows: TGTGCCAGCAGCTCCCTTAACGGGCGGAATGAGCAGTTCTTC. As protein: CASSSLNGRNEQFF.

This clonotype was observed a few times. The chain carries TRBV4-3 and TRBJ2-1, with D tentatively TRBD1 or TRBD2 (5 bases each). The CDR3 has 13 amino acids. Germline values: CDR1 LGHNA, CDR2 YSLEER. Trimming removed 2 bases from V and 10 bases from J, with 12 bases in between. The CDR3 DNA sequence: TGCGCCAGCAGCCAATCAATGGGACGGGAGCAGTTCTTC. This gives the protein CASSQSMGREQFF.